These T cell receptor beta chains were read from a single sample in a study of blood T cells in healthy people across ages. TCRdb ran MiXCR on the 5' RACE reads and lists one entry per CDR3 protein. This sample yields 660,000 or so distinct CDR3 sequences, of which roughly 58% are seen a single time; over 30% belongs to the top ten. Material for sequencing was blood. These receptors all stem from a man in his sixties in good health. The CDR3 runs from the conserved cysteine through the conserved F or W.

v_call	j_call	cdr3_aa
TRBV5-1	TRBJ2-7	CASSFPEGGSYEQYF
TRBV6-1	TRBJ1-2	CASSGRTANYGYTF
TRBV5-1	TRBJ2-7	CASSYGQGTEQYF
TRBV5-4	TRBJ2-7	CAGSLAGTRSYEQYF
TRBV29-1	TRBJ2-3	CSVSGLVLDTQYF
TRBV6-5	TRBJ2-3	CASSYSPRGDTQYF
TRBV2	TRBJ2-1	CASHRDRPSNEQFF
TRBV28	TRBJ2-1	CASRSLPGAYNEQFF
TRBV20-1	TRBJ1-1	CSPRAVSGEAFF
TRBV20-1	TRBJ2-5	CSTGRDRYPLQYF
TRBV6-1	TRBJ2-5	CATSSGTGWMETQYF
TRBV9	TRBJ2-4	CASAEAIGLRWNIQYF
TRBV12-3/TRBV12-4	TRBJ2-5	CASSYEGTHKPQETQYF
TRBV3-1	TRBJ1-1	CASSQGWSPNTEAFF
TRBV29-1	TRBJ2-6	CSVGLPGANVLTF